This T cell receptor beta chain originates from a study of T cells in Graves' hyperthyroidism and ophthalmopathy. Notes on the study in general: Through a model of 13 V-J features, ophthalmopathy was separated from stable hyperthyroidism. Before onset, ophthalmopathy was predicted by the model a median roughly 6.8 months earlier.

To note about this clonotype: Its antigen is undetermined.

With a duration under 2 months, the hyperthyroidism was newly diagnosed in patients aged 18 to 65. Diagnosing involved the use of clinical symptoms, serum thyroxine and TRAb, thyroid ultrasound and orbital computed tomography. CDR3 length: 15 residues. The V gene's germline CDR1 is MNHEY and CDR2 SVGEGT. The V end lost 6 bases, the J end lost 0 bases, and 9 bases lay between the germline ends. Amplified TCR beta CDR3 regions came from RNA transcripts. The HTBI primer set was used in a first-round RT-PCR of the TCR CDR3. Each CDR3 protein is one row after TCRdb ran MiXCR on the multiplex PCR reads. In the table there are about 400,000 distinct CDR3 sequences, around 14% of which are singletons.

This chain connects TRBV6-2 or TRBV6-3 to TRBJ1-6; D is ambiguous. The sequenced material came from blood. The source is a young woman with Graves' hyperthyroidism that later progressed to Graves' ophthalmopathy. The CDR3: CASRREGSYNSPLHF. The CDR3 coding sequence is TGTGCCAGCAGACGTGAGGGCTCCTATAATTCACCCCTCCACTTT.